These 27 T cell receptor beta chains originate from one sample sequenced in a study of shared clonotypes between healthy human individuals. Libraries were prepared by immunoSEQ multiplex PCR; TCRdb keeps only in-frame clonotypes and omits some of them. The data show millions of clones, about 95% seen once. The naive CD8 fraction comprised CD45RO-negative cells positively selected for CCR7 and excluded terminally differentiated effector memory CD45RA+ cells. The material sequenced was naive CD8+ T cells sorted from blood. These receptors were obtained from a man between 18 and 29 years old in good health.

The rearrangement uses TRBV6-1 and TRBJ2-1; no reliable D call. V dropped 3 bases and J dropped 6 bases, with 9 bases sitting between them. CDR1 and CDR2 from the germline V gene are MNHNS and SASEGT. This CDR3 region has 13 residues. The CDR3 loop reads CASSDGRPNEQFF. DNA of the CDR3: TGTGCCAGCAGTGACGGCAGGCCCAATGAGCAGTTCTTC.

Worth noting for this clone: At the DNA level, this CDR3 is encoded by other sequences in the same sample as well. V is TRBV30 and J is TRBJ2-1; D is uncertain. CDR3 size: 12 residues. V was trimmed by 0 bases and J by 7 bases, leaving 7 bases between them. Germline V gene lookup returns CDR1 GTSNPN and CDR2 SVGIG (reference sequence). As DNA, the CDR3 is TGTGCCTGGAGTGTAACCCTGAATGAGCAGTTCTTC. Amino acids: CAWSVTLNEQFF.

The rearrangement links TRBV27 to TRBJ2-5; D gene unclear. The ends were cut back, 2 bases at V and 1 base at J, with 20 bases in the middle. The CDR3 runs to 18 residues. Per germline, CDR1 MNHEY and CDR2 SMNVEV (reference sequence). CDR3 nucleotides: TGTGCCAGCAGTTTAACCTATCCTGGCGGAGACCCCCAAGAGACCCAGTACTTC. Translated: CASSLTYPGGDPQETQYF.

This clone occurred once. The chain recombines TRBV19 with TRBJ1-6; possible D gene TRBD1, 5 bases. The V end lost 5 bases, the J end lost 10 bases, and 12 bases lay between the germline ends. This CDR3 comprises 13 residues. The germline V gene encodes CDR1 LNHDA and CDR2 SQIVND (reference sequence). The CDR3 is CASSLGQVSPLHF. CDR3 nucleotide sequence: TGTGCCAGTAGTCTAGGACAAGTCTCACCCCTCCACTTT.

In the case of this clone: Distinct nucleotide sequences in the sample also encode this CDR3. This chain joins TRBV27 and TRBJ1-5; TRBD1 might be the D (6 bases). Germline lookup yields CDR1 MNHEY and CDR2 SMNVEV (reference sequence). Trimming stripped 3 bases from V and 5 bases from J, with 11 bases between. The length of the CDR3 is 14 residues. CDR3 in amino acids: CASSLGGLDQPQHF. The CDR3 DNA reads TGTGCCAGCAGTTTGGGGGGGCTGGATCAGCCCCAGCATTTT.

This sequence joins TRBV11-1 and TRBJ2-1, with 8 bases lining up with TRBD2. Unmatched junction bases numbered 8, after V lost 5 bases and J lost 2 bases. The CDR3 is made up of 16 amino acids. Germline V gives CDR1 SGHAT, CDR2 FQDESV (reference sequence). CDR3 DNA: TGTGCCAGCAGCCCACAGACTAGCGACGCCTACAATGAGCAGTTCTTC. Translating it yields CASSPQTSDAYNEQFF.

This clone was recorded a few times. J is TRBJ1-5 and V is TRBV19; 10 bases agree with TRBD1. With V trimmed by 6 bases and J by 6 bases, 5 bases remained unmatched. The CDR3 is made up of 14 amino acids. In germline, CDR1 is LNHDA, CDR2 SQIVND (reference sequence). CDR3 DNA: TGTGCCAGTAGCCCCGGGACAGGGGTTCAGCCCCAGCATTTT. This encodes CASSPGTGVQPQHF.

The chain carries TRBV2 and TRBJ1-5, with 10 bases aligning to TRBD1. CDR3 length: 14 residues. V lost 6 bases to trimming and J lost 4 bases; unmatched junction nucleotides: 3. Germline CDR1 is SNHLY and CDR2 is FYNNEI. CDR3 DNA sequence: TGTGCCAGCAGGGGGACAGGGGAGAATCAGCCCCAGCATTTT. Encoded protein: CASRGTGENQPQHF.

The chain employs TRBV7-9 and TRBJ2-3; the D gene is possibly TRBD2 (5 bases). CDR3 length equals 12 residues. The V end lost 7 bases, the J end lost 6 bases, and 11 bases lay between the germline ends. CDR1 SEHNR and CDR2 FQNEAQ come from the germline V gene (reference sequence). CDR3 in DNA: TGTGCCAGCACCGAGGGAGATGATACGCAGTATTTT. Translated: CASTEGDDTQYF.

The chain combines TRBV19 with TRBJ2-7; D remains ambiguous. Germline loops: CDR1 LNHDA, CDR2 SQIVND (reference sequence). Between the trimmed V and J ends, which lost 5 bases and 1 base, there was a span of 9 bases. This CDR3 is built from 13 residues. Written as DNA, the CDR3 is TGTGCCAGTAGTCAGACCCCATCCTACGAGCAGTACTTC. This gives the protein CASSQTPSYEQYF.

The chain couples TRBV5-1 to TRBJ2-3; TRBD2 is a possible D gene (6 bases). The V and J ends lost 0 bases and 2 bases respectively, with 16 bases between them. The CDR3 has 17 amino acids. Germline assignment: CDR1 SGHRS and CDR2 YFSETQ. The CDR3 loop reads CASSLGSGGAFTDTQYF. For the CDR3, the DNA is TGCGCCAGCAGCTTGGGATCGGGCGGGGCCTTCACAGATACGCAGTATTTT.

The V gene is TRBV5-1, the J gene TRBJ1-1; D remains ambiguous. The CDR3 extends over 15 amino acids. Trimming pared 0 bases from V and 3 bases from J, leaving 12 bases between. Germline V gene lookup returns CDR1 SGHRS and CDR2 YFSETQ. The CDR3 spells CASSLAAGFDTEAFF. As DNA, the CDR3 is TGCGCCAGCAGCTTGGCGGCGGGGTTCGACACTGAAGCTTTCTTT.

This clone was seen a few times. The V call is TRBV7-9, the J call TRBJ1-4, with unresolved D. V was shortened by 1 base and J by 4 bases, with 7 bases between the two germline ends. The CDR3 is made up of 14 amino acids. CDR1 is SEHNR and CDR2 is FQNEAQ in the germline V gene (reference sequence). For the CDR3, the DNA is TGTGCCAGCAGCTTAGACGTGCTTAATGAAAAACTGTTTTTT. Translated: CASSLDVLNEKLFF. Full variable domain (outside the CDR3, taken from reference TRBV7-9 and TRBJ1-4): DTGVSQNPRHKITKRGQNVTFRCDPISEHNRLYWYRQTLGQGPEFLTYFQNEAQLEKSRLLSDRFSAERPKGSFSTLEIQRTEQGDSAMYLCASSLDVLNEKLFFGSGTQLSVL.

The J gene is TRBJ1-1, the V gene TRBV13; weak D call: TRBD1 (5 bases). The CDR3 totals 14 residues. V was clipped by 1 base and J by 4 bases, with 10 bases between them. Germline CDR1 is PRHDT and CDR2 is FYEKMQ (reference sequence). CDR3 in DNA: TGTGCCAGCAGCTTAGCTTCGGGGGGCACTGAAGCTTTCTTT. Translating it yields CASSLASGGTEAFF.

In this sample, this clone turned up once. This CDR3 is CAYLGEDTQYF. CDR3 bases: TGTGCCTACCTAGGGGAAGATACGCAGTATTTT. The chain uses TRBV30 and TRBJ2-3, with a possible D match to TRBD1 (5 bases). Germline assignment: CDR1 GTSNPN and CDR2 SVGIG (reference sequence). V lost 7 bases and J 5 bases, leaving 10 bases between the germline ends. The CDR3 covers 11 residues.

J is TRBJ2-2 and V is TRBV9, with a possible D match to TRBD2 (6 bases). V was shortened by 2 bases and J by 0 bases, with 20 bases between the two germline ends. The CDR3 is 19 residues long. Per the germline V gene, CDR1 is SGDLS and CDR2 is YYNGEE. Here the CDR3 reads CASSVTRTDAGTNTGELFF. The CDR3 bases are TGTGCCAGCAGCGTGACTCGGACCGATGCGGGAACGAACACCGGGGAGCTGTTTTTT.

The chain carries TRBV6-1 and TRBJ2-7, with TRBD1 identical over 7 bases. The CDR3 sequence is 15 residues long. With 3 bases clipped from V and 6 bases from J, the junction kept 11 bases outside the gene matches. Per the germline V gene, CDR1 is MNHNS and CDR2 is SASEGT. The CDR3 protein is CASSEAATGIPEQYF. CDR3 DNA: TGTGCCAGCAGTGAGGCGGCGACAGGGATCCCCGAGCAGTACTTC.

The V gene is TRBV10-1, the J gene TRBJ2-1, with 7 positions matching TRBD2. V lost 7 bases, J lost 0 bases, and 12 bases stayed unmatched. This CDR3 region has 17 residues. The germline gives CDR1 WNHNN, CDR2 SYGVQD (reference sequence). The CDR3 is CASKPDLGGSSYNEQFF. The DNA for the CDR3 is TGCGCCAGCAAACCCGACCTGGGCGGGAGCTCCTACAATGAGCAGTTCTTC.

CDR3 in amino acids: CASSGLTGGDIEQYF. CDR3 coding DNA: TGTGCCAGTAGCGGATTGACAGGGGGGGATATCGAGCAGTACTTC. This rearrangement joins TRBV19 to TRBJ2-7, with 9 nucleotides matching TRBD1. The germline V gene encodes CDR1 LNHDA and CDR2 SQIVND (reference sequence). Trimming took 6 bases from V and 6 from J; bases not matched to a gene: 12. The CDR3 totals 15 residues.

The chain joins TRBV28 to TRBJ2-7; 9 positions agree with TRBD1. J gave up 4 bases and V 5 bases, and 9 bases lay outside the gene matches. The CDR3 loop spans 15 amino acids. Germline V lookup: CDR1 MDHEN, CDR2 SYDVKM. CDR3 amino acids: CASSAAGTGTYEQYF. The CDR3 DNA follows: TGTGCCAGCAGTGCCGCCGGGACAGGGACGTACGAGCAGTACTTC.

The CDR3 DNA follows: TGTGCCAGCAGCCGACTCCGGGACACCTATGGCTACACCTTC. It specifies CASSRLRDTYGYTF. V is TRBV28 and J is TRBJ1-2, with D perhaps matching TRBD1 (6 bases). The CDR3 is 14 residues long. Germline V lookup: CDR1 MDHEN, CDR2 SYDVKM. V lost 6 bases and J 4 bases, leaving 15 bases between the germline ends.

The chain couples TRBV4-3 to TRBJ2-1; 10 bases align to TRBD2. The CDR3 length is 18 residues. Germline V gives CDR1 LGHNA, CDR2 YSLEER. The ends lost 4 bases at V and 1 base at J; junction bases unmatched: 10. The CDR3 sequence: CASSRTSGPMDSYNEQFF. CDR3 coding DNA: TGCGCCAGCAGCCGGACTAGCGGCCCCATGGATTCCTACAATGAGCAGTTCTTC.

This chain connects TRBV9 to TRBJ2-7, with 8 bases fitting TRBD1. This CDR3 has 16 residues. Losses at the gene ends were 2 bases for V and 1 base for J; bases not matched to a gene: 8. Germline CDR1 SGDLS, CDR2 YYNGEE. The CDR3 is CASSVRAGGTSYEQYF. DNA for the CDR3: TGTGCCAGCAGCGTCCGTGCAGGGGGCACTTCCTACGAGCAGTACTTC.

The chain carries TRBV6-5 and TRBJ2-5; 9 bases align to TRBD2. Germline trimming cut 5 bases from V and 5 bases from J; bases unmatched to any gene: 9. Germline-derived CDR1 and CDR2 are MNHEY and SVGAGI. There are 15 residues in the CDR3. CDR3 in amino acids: CASSSSGGTRETQYF. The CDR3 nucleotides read TGTGCCAGCAGTAGTAGCGGGGGTACCCGGGAGACCCAGTACTTC.

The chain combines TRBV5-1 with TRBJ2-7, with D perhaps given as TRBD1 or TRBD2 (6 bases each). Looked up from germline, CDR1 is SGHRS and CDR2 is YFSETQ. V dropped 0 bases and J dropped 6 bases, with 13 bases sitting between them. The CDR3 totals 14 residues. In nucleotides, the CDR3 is TGCGCCAGCAGCTTGGTGGGGGGCGATTTCGAGCAGTACTTC. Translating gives CASSLVGGDFEQYF.

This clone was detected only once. CDR3 DNA sequence: TGTGCCAGCAGCCAGGGGGGGGTTCGGGCCCTCCACTTT. Translating it yields CASSQGGVRALHF. The chain joins TRBV11-2 to TRBJ1-6, with 7 positions matching TRBD1. This CDR3 contains 13 residues. Per germline, CDR1 SGHAT and CDR2 FQNNGV. Losses at the gene ends were 5 bases for V and 14 bases for J; bases not matched to a gene: 9. The full variable domain, completed using reference TRBV11-2 and TRBJ1-6, is EAGVAQSPRYKIIEKRQSVAFWCNPISGHATLYWYQQILGQGPKLLIQFQNNGVVDDSQLPKDRFSAERLKGVDSTLKIQPAKLEDSAVYLCASSQGGVRALHFGNGTRLTVT.

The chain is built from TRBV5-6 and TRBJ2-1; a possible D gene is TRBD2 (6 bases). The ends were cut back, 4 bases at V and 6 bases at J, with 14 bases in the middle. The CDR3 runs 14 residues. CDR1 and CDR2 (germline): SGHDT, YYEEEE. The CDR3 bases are TGTGCCAGCAGCCCGGGCGGGGTCGGCAATGAGCAGTTCTTC. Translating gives CASSPGGVGNEQFF.